There are many counts of the clone carrying this T cell receptor beta chain. No antigen is known for it. The sample belongs to a study of CD8 T cells in ankylosing spondylitis. Germline V gives CDR1 LGHNA, CDR2 YSLEER. The CDR3 is 14 residues long. Trimming shortened V by 4 bases and J by 6 bases, and 12 bases separated the two germline ends. General observations from the study: There was reportedly significant enrichment of clones that were disease-linked in matched ankylosing spondylitis synovial fluid. Earlier literature documents some of the motif variants in reactive arthritis synovial fluid and blood. What seemed typical of ankylosing spondylitis blood was a TCR beta motif built from several highly homologous variants.

TCRdb used MiXCR to reprocess the 5' RACE reads, holding one entry per CDR3 protein. This repertoire shows about 220,000 distinct CDR3 sequences, 6% to 8% found once; its top ten account for 14%. The receptor's source is a male donor with ankylosing spondylitis. Sequencing used blood, either unsorted or a sorted T cell fraction (not recorded which). The chain carries TRBV4-3 and TRBJ2-2; no definite D call. The CDR3 coding sequence is TGCGCCAGCAGCCGCATCACATCTTCCGGGGAGCTGTTTTTT. Encoded protein: CASSRITSSGELFF.